The clone carrying this T cell receptor (beta chain) showed up just a few times. What it binds is unknown. This CDR3 has 13 residues. The germline gives CDR1 ENHRY, CDR2 SYGVKD. V lost 4 bases, J lost 6 bases, and 12 bases lay in between. From the 5' RACE reads, TCRdb called clonotypes with MiXCR, one entry per CDR3 protein. The top ten clones hold around 7.8% of a sample with 250,000 to 350,000 distinct CDR3 sequences, 20% of them seen once. The entry originates in a study of CD8 T cells in ankylosing spondylitis. Regarding the study as a whole: Relatively scarce in peripheral blood, disease-linked clones were CD8+. Reports say disease-linked clones showed up significantly more in matched ankylosing spondylitis synovial fluid.

The origin of this receptor is a male donor with ankylosing spondylitis or in good health (not recorded which). Source material: blood, either unsorted or a sorted T cell fraction (not recorded which). The V gene is TRBV10-3, the J gene TRBJ1-1; D call uncertain. This CDR3 is CAISGTNFPEAFF. The CDR3 bases are TGTGCCATCAGTGGGACGAATTTCCCTGAAGCTTTCTTT.